The present entry profiles one T cell receptor beta chain with its context. This clonotype occurred a few times. The target of this receptor is not known. It has no much larger one-base neighbor in the sample; base qualities were not kept. These data come from a study of T cells after yellow fever vaccination (dated by TCRdb to between 2017 and 2020). At the level of the whole study: The SMART-Seq v4 Ultra Low Input RNA kit was used to prepare libraries from fractions with low cell numbers. The cohort comprised two healthy male donors, one aged 18 to 29 and one aged 30 to 40 years. To track T-cell clones before and after primary and booster YFV17D yellow fever vaccination, bulk TCR alpha and beta repertoires were sequenced longitudinally. Blood samples were taken at several timepoints before and after primary and secondary immunization, and bulk PBMC replicates and cell subsets were isolated. Broader findings and caveats from the paper: Compared with the primary T-cell response, the secondary T-cell response was faster but weaker, reaching its peak on day 5 rather than on day 15. Because the study included only two donors, the extent to which the findings can be generalized is limited. FACS-sorted repertoires could contain abundant contaminating clonotypes from the bulk population, so computational filtering was required. A small share of clonotypes was detected in both CD4 and CD8 compartments, with the overlap likely arising from convergent recombination. After the booster, most of the clones that had expanded following primary vaccination were detected again (around 97% of CD4 and around 90% of CD8), which suggests that memory was broadly maintained.

The treatment or condition label, as the study defines it: live attenuated yellow fever vaccine strain. A standard Ficoll-Paque protocol was used to isolate PBMCs from peripheral blood. Dynabeads CD4 and CD8 positive selection kits were used to isolate CD4 and CD8 T-cell fractions. TriZol was used to extract RNA from bulk PBMCs, CD4 and CD8 fractions, and dextramer-positive and dextramer-negative fractions. Based on the germline V gene, the CDR1 and CDR2 sequences are SGHRS and YFSETQ. Ends trimmed: V by 7 bases, J by 5 bases; bases unmatched to a gene: 2. Measured from the cysteine to the phenylalanine, the CDR3 is 12 residues long. Kept here is only the CDR3 DNA, which spans 36 bases and is read in frame from base 1. This sample was sequenced with an Illumina NovaSeq 6000. TCR cDNA was synthesized by 5'RACE template switching, through which a universal primer site and unique molecular identifiers were introduced. Priming for cDNA synthesis came from both the TCR alpha and TCR beta constant segments. Two PCR steps were used to amplify libraries, with sample barcodes and sequencing adapters being added in the second step. Sequencing of libraries was performed on Illumina HiSeq 2500 (2x100 bp) or NovaSeq (2x150 bp). From the authors' description of their analysis: MIGEC handled demultiplexing of reads and collapsing into UMI consensus sequences, while MiXCR performed V(D)J alignment. Vaccine-responding clonotypes were identified with edgeR using replicate PBMC samples, with FDR below 0.01 and a log2 fold change above 5 up to day 15 being required. Each bulk clonotype was labeled CD4 or CD8 based on which sequenced repertoire, CD4 or CD8, contained the clonotype at higher abundance. Clones were called with MiXCR by TCRdb after fastp trimmed the public reads at Q25, and only in-frame beta chains were retained. Under each unique CDR3 protein, matching rows form one entry showing the most common genes and DNA. The V and J calls were not made by the authors but by TCRdb's processing. The table for this sample lists 150,000 to 200,000 distinct CDR3 sequences; 8% to 13% of them were counted only once. In total, the top ten clones hold about 40% of the sample.

The receptor was derived from a man aged 18 to 29 who received the YFV17D yellow fever vaccine. The starting material was CD8+ T cells sorted from PBMCs, obtained 15 days after the yellow fever booster vaccination. Here the chain combines TRBV5-1 and TRBJ2-2, with 7 junctional bases fitting TRBD1. The CDR3 corresponds to CASETGTGELFF. DNA sequence: TGCGCCAGCGAGACAGGGACCGGGGAGCTGTTTTTT.